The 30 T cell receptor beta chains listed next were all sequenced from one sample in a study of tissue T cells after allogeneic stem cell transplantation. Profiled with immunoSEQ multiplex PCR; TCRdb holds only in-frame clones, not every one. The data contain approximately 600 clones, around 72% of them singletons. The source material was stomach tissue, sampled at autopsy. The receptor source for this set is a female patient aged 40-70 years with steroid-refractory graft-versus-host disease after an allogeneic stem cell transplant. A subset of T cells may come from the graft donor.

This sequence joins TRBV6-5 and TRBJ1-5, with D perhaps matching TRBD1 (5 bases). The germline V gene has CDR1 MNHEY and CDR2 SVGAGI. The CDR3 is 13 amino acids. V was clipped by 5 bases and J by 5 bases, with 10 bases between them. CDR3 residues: CASSRQSDQPQHF. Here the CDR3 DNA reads TGTGCCAGCAGTCGACAGTCAGATCAGCCCCAGCATTTT.

CDR3 amino acids: CASSLAGWGGLGTGELFF. In nucleotides, the CDR3 is TGTGCCAGCAGCTTAGCGGGCTGGGGGGGCCTGGGCACCGGGGAGCTGTTTTTT. This chain links TRBV7-9 with TRBJ2-2, with D possibly matching TRBD2 (7 bases). Germline values: CDR1 SEHNR, CDR2 FQNEAQ (reference sequence). V was shortened by 0 bases and J by 4 bases, with 18 bases between the two germline ends. This CDR3 comprises 18 residues.

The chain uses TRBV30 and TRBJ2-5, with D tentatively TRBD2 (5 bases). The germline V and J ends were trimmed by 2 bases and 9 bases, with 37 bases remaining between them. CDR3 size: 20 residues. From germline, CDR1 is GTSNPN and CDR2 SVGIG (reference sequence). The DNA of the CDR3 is TGTGCCTGGAGTTTCGGCGGACGGTGGAATCCGGGGTACCATCTTGAGGCCCAGTACTTC. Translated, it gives CAWSFGGRWNPGYHLEAQYF.

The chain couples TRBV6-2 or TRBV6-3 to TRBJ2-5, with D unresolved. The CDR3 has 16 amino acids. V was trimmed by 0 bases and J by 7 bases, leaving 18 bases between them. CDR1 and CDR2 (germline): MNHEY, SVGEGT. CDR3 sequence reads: CASSYSTSGSRRTQYF. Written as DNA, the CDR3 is TGTGCCAGCAGTTACTCGACTTCCGGGTCCCGGCGGACCCAGTACTTC.

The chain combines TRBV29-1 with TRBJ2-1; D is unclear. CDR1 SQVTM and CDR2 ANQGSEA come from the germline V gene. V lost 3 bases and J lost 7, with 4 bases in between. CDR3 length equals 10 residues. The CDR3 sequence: CSVEVNEQFF. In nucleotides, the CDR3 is TGCAGCGTTGAGGTAAATGAGCAGTTCTTC.

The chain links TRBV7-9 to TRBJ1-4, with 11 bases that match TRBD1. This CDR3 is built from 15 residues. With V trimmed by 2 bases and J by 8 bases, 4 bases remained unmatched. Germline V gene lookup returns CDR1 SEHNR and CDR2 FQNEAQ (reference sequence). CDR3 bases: TGTGCCAGCAGCTTATGGGGACAGGGGGTAGAAAAACTGTTTTTT. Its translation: CASSLWGQGVEKLFF.

The CDR3 DNA is TGTGCCAGCGGGGACGACAGTGATAGCAATCAGCCCCAGCATTTT. Its translation is CASGDDSDSNQPQHF. The chain recombines TRBV2 with TRBJ1-5, with D maybe TRBD1 (5 bases). CDR3 length equals 15 residues. Germline CDR1 and CDR2: SNHLY and FYNNEI. V was shortened by 8 bases and J by 0 bases, with 14 bases between the two germline ends.

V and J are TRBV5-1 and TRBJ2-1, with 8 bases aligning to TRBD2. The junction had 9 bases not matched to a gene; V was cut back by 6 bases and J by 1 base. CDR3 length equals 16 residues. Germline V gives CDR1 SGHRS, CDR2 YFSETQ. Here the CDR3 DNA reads TGCGCCAGCAACCAAGGAGCGGGGGCATCCTACAATGAGCAGTTCTTC. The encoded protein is CASNQGAGASYNEQFF.

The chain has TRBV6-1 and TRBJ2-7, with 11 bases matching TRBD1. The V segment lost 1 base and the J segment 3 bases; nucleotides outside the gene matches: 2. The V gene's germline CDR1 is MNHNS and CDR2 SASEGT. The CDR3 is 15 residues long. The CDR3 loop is CASSEEGTGGYEQYF. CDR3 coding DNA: TGTGCCAGCAGTGAAGAGGGGACAGGGGGCTACGAGCAGTACTTC.

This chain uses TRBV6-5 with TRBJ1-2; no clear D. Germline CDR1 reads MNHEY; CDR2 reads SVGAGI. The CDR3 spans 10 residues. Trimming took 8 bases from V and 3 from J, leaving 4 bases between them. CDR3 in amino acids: CASEYYGYTF. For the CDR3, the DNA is TGTGCCAGCGAATACTATGGCTACACCTTC.

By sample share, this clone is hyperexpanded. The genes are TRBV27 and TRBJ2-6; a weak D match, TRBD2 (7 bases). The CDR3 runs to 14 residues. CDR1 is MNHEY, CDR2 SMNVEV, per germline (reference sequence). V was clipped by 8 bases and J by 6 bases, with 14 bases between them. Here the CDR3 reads CASGRAGEANVLTF. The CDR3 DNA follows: TGTGCCAGCGGGAGGGCAGGGGAGGCCAACGTCCTGACTTTC.

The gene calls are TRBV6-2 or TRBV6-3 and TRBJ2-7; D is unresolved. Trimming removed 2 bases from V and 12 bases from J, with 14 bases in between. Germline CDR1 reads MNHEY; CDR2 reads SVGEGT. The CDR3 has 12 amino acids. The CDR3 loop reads CASSYGANHPYF. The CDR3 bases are TGTGCCAGCAGTTACGGCGCCAACCACCCGTACTTC.

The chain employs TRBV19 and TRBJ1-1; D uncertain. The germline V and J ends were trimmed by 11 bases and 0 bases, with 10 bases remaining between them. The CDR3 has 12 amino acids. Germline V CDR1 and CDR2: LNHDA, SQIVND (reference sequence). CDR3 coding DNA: TGTGCCGTCGGACCCATGAACACTGAAGCTTTCTTT. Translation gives CAVGPMNTEAFF.

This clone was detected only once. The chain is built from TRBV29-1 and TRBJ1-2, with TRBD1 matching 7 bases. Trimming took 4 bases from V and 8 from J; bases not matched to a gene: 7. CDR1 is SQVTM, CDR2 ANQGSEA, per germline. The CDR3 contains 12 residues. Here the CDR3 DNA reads TGCAGCGTTGGGGAGGGGGCGCGAGGCTACACCTTC. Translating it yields CSVGEGARGYTF. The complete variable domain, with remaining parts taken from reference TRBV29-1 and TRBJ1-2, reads SAVISQKPSRDICQRGTSLTIQCQVDSQVTMMFWYRQQPGQSLTLIATANQGSEATYESGFVIDKFPISRPNLTFSTLTVSNMSPEDSSIYLCSVGEGARGYTFGSGTRLTVV.

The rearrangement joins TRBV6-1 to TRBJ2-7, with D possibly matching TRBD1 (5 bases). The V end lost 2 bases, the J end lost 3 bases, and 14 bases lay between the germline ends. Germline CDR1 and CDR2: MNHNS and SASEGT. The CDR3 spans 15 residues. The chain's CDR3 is CASSEIRRGGYEQYF. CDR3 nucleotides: TGTGCCAGCAGTGAAATTAGAAGGGGTGGCTACGAGCAGTACTTC.

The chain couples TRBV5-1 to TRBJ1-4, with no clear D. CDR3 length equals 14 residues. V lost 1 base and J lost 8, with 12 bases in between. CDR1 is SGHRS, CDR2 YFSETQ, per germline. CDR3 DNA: TGCGCCAGCAGCTTGTCGTCAGCAGGCGAAAAACTGTTTTTT. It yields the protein CASSLSSAGEKLFF.

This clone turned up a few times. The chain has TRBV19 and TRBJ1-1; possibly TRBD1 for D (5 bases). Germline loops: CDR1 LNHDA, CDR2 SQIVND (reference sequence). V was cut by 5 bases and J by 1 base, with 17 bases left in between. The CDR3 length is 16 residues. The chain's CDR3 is CASSAPRGRTNTEAFF. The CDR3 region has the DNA TGTGCCAGTAGTGCACCCCGGGGCAGGACGAACACTGAAGCTTTCTTT.

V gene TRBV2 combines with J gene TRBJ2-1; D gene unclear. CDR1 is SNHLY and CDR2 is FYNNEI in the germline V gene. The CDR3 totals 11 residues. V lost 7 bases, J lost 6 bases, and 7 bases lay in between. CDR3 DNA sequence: TGTGCCAGCAAAGCACGCAATGAGCAGTTCTTC. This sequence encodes CASKARNEQFF.

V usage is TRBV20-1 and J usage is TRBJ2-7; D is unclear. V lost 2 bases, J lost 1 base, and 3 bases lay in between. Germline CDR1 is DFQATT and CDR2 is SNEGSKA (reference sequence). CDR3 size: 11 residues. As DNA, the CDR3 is TGCAGTGCTAGAAAGTCCTACGAGCAGTACTTC. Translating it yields CSARKSYEQYF.

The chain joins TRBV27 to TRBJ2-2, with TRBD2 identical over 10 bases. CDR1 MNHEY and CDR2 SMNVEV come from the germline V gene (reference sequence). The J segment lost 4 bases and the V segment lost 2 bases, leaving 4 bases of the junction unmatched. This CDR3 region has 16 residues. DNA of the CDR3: TGTGCCAGCAGTTTACCTAGCGGGAGACGCACCGGGGAGCTGTTTTTT. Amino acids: CASSLPSGRRTGELFF.

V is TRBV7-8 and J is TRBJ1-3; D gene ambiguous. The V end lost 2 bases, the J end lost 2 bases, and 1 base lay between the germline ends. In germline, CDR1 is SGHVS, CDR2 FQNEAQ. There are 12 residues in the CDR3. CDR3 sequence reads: CASSLPGNTIYF. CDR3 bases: TGTGCCAGCAGCTTACCTGGAAACACCATATATTTT.

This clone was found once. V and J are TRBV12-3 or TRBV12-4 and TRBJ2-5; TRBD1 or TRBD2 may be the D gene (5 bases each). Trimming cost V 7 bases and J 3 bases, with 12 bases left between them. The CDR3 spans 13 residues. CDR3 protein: CASIGTPEETQYF. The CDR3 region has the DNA TGTGCCAGCATAGGGACCCCCGAAGAGACCCAGTACTTC.

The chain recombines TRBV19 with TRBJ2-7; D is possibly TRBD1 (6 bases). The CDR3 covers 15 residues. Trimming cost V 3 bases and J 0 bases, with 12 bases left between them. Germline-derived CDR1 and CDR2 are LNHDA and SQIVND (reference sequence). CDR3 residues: CASSIPGQHSYEQYF. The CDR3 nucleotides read TGTGCCAGTAGTATCCCAGGACAGCACTCCTACGAGCAGTACTTC.

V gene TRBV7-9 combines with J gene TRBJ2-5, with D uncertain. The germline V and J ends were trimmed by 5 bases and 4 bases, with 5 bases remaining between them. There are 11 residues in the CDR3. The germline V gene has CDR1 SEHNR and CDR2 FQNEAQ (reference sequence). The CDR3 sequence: CASSTLETQYF. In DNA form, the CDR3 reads TGTGCCAGCAGCACCTTAGAGACCCAGTACTTC.

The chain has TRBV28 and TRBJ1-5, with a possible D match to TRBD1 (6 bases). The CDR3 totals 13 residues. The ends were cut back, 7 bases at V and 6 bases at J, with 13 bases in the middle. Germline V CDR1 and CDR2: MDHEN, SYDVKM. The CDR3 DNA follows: TGTGCCAGCACCACTCCAGGGGTTCAGCCCCAGCATTTT. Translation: CASTTPGVQPQHF.

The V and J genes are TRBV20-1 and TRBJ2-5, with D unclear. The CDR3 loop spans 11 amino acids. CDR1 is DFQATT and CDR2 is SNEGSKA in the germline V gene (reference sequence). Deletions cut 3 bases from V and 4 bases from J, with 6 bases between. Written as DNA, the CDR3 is TGCAGTGCTAGCGGAGTAGAGACCCAGTACTTC. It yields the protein CSASGVETQYF.

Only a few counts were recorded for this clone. CDR3 residues: CASSIVGASYEQYF. As DNA, the CDR3 is TGTGCCAGTAGTATAGTGGGGGCCTCCTACGAGCAGTACTTC. The V call is TRBV19, the J call TRBJ2-7, with D tentatively TRBD1 (6 bases). Germline V lookup: CDR1 LNHDA, CDR2 SQIVND (reference sequence). The CDR3 consists of 14 residues. With 1 base removed from V and 0 bases from J, the gap between germline ends came to 7 bases. The full variable domain, rest sourced from reference TRBV19 and TRBJ2-7, is DGGITQSPKYLFRKEGQNVTLSCEQNLNHDAMYWYRQDPGQGLRLIYYSQIVNDFQKGDIAEGYSVSREKKESFPLTVTSAQKNPTAFYLCASSIVGASYEQYFGPGTRLTVT.

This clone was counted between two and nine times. The CDR3 loop reads CASSDRSNTEAFF. In nucleotides, the CDR3 is TGTGCCAGCAGTGATAGGTCGAACACTGAAGCTTTCTTT. This chain uses TRBV2 with TRBJ1-1; D call uncertain. CDR3 length: 13 residues. CDR1 SNHLY and CDR2 FYNNEI come from the germline V gene. Trimming took 3 bases from V and 1 from J, leaving 6 bases between them.

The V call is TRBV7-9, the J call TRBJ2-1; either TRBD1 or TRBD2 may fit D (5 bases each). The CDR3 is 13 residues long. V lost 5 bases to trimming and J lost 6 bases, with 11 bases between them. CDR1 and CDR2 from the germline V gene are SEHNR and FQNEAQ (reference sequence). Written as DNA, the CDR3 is TGTGCCAGCAGCCCCGGGACCACCAATGAGCAGTTCTTC. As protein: CASSPGTTNEQFF.

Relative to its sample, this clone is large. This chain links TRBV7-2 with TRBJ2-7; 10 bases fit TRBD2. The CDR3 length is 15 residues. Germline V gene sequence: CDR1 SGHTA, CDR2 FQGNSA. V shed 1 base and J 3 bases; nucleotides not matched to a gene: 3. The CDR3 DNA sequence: TGTGCCAGCAGCTTAGGAGCGGGAGGGGACTACGAGCAGTACTTC. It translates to CASSLGAGGDYEQYF.